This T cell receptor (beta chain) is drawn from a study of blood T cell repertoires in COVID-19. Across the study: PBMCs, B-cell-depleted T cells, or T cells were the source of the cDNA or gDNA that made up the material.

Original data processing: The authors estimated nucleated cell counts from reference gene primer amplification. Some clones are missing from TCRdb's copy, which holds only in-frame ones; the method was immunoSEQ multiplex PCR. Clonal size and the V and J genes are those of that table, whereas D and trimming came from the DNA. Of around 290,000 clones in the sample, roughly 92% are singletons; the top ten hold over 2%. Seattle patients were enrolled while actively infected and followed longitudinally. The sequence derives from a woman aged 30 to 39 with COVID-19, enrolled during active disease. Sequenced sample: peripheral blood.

Written as DNA, the CDR3 is TGTGCCTGGAGTGTAGGACTAGCGGGACGCTTTGACCCGCAAGAGACCCAGTACTTC. Its translation: CAWSVGLAGRFDPQETQYF. The chain couples TRBV30 to TRBJ2-5; 12 bases are a match to TRBD2. V trimming: 0 bases; J trimming: 2 bases; junction bases outside the gene matches: 13. CDR3 length: 19 amino acids. The germline V gene has CDR1 GTSNPN and CDR2 SVGIG (reference sequence).